The present T cell receptor (beta chain) was sequenced within a study of T cells in pancreatic ductal adenocarcinoma. No neoadjuvant therapy was given to the selected pancreatic ductal adenocarcinoma patients before their surgery. This CDR3 has 15 amino acids. The germline gives CDR1 SEHNR, CDR2 FQNEAQ (reference sequence). V lost 4 bases and J 2 bases, leaving 14 bases between the germline ends. TCRdb's copy holds only in-frame clones and misses some; the assay was immunoSEQ multiplex PCR. The repertoire has some 4,500 clones, approximately 62% of them found once; the top ten carry about 15%. The sequence derives from a human donor with pancreatic ductal adenocarcinoma. The gene calls are TRBV7-9 and TRBJ1-2; no firm D call. The sample comprised pancreatic tumor tissue. CDR3 sequence reads: CASSSHTGLNYGYTF. In nucleotides, the CDR3 is TGTGCCAGCAGCTCCCACACGGGCCTAAACTATGGCTACACCTTC.